This paragraph reports one TCR beta chain. Ages ranged from about 18 to 89 years, with residence in about 23 US areas. Researchers sorted participants into cohorts using their self-reported clinical history. Here immunoSEQ multiplex PCR was the method, and the copy in TCRdb shows in-frame clones only, minus some. The sample has around 270,000 clones; over 80% are singletons. This sample is part of a study of blood T cell repertoires in COVID-19. Study details: Spain, Italy and the United States supplied samples that represented acute and convalescent COVID-19. PBMCs, B-cell-depleted T cells, or T cells provided the cDNA or gDNA that made up the material.

What was sequenced was PBMCs or T cells enriched from blood (not recorded which). The sequence came from a middle-aged woman who had been exposed to COVID-19.

CDR3 sequence (DNA): TGTGCCAGTAGTCGGGGACTAGCGGGGGGGTTATTCCGCACAGATACGCAGTATTTT. Protein: CASSRGLAGGLFRTDTQYF. V is TRBV19 and J is TRBJ2-3, with TRBD2 identical over 16 bases. CDR1 and CDR2 (germline): LNHDA, SQIVND (reference sequence). V was pared by 5 bases and J by 1 base, with 9 bases of the junction left unmatched. This CDR3 contains 19 residues.